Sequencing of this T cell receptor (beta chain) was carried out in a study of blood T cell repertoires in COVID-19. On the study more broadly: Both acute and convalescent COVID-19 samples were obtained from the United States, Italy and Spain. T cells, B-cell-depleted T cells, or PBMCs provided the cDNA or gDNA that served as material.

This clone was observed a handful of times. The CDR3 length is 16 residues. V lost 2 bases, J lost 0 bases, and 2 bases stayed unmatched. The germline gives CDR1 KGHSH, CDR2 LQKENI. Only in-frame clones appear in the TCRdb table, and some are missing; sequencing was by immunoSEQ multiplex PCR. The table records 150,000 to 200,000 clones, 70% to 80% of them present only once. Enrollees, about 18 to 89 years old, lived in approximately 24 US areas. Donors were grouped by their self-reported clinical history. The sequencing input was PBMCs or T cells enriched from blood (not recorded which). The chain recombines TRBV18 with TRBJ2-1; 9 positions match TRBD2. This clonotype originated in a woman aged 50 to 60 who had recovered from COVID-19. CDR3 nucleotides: TGTGCCAGCTCACCATCACTAGCGGGCTCCTACAATGAGCAGTTCTTC. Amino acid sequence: CASSPSLAGSYNEQFF.